Described below is a single TCR beta chain sequence and its context. In the source study's methods: The assay estimated nucleated cells by amplifying reference gene primers. Sequenced by immunoSEQ multiplex PCR; TCRdb stores in-frame clones only, minus some. D and trimming were read from the DNA, whereas the V and J calls and clone size are those reported in that table. The sample records roughly 66,000 clones, around 82% being singletons. Germline trimming cut 6 bases from V and 2 bases from J; bases unmatched to any gene: 9. CDR1 SEHNR and CDR2 FQNEAQ come from the germline V gene (reference sequence). The CDR3 is 15 residues long. The source of the sample is a study of blood T cell repertoires in COVID-19. Across the study: Samples came from the United States, Italy and Spain, spanning acute and convalescent COVID-19.

Sequencing was performed on peripheral blood. The rearrangement joins TRBV7-9 to TRBJ1-2, with 7 bases matching TRBD1. This clonotype was obtained from a man in his 60s with acute or convalescent COVID-19. The chain's CDR3 is CASSPSGTENYGYTF. Here the CDR3 DNA reads TGTGCCAGCAGTCCTTCCGGGACAGAGAACTATGGCTACACCTTC.